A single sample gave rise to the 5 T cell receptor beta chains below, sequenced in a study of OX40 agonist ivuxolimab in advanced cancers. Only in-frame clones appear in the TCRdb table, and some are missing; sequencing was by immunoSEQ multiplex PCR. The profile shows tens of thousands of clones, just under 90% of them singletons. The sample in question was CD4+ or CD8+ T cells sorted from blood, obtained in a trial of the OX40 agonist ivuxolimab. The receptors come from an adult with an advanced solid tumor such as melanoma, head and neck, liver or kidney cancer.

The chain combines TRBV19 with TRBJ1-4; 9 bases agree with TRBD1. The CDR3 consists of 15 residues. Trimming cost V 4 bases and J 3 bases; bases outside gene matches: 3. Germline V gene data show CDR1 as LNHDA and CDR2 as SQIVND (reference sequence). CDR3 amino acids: CASSTQGAANEKLFF. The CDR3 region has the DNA TGTGCCAGTAGTACACAGGGGGCGGCTAATGAAAAACTGTTTTTT.

Here the CDR3 DNA reads TGTGCCAGTAGTATTTGGGGGGTTGCGGATGGCTACACCTTC. This encodes CASSIWGVADGYTF. The V gene is TRBV19, the J gene TRBJ1-2; tentative D call: TRBD1 (5 bases). The CDR3 spans 14 residues. CDR1 is LNHDA, CDR2 SQIVND, per germline (reference sequence). Trimming removed 3 bases from V and 6 bases from J, with 14 bases in between. The entire variable domain, with the rest obtained from reference TRBV19 and TRBJ1-2, is as follows: DGGITQSPKYLFRKEGQNVTLSCEQNLNHDAMYWYRQDPGQGLRLIYYSQIVNDFQKGDIAEGYSVSREKKESFPLTVTSAQKNPTAFYLCASSIWGVADGYTFGSGTRLTVV.

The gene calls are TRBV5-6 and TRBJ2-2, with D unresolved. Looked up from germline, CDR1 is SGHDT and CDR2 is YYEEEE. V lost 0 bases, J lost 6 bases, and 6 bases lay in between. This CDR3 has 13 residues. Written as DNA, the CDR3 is TGTGCCAGCAGCTTGGAGCTGGCCGGGGAGCTGTTTTTT. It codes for CASSLELAGELFF.

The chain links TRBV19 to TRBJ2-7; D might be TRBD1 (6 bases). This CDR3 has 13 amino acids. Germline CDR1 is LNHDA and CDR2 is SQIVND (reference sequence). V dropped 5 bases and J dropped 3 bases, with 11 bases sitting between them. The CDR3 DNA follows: TGTGCCAGTAGTGGGGCAGGGGACTACGAGCAGTACTTC. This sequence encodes CASSGAGDYEQYF.

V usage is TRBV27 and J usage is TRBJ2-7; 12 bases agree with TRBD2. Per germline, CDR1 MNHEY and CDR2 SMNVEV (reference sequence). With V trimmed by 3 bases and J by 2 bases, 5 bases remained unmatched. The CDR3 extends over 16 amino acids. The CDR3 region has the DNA TGTGCCAGCAGTTTGACCCTAGCGGGAGGGACCTACGAGCAGTACTTC. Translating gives CASSLTLAGGTYEQYF.